The T cell receptor (beta chain) described here comes from a study of shared clonotypes between healthy human individuals. Across the study: Each donor's CD4 naive and CD4 memory cells filled three plates apiece, CD8 naive two, and CD8 memory one.

Some clones are missing from TCRdb's copy, which holds only in-frame ones; the method was immunoSEQ multiplex PCR. The data show roughly 2.2 million clones, around 93% seen once. Study-wide findings and caveats: The diversity represented, both genetic and in exposure history, was limited by few donors. Shared clonotypes across all four donors exceeded non-shared ones in generation probability.

On this clone itself: Antigen: not known.

CD45RA+ naive and CD45RA-negative memory subsets were separated from CD4+ cells. Sequenced: naive CD4+ T cells from PBMCs. Indicated subset: CD45RA+ positively selected. The source of this sequence is a man in his late teens or twenties in good health. Some clones in this sample may be carry-over from other donors' samples.

The CDR3 DNA follows: TGTGCCAGCAGCCAAACGACAGTGGGTTCACCCCTCCACTTT. It codes for CASSQTTVGSPLHF. V gene TRBV16 combines with J gene TRBJ1-6, with D possibly being TRBD1 (5 bases). V lost 2 bases and J lost 9, with 11 bases in between. The CDR3 runs 14 residues. The germline V gene has CDR1 KGHSY and CDR2 FQNENV.